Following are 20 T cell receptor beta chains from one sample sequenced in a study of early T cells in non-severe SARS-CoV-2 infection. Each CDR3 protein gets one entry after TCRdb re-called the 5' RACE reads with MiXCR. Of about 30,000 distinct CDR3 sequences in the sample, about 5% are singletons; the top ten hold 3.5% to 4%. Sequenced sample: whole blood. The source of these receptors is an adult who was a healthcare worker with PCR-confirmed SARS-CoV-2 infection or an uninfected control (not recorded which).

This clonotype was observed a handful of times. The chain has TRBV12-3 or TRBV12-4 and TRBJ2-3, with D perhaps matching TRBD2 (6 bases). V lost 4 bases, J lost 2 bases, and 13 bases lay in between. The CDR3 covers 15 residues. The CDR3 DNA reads TGTGCCAGCAGTTCGCAGGCGGGAAACACAGATACGCAGTATTTT. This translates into CASSSQAGNTDTQYF.

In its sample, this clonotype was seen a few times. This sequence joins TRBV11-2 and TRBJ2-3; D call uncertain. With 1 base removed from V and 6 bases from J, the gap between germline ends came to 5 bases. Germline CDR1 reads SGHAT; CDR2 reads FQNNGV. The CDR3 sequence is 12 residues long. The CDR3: CASSLGLDTQYF. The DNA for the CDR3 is TGTGCCAGCAGCTTAGGACTCGATACGCAGTATTTT.

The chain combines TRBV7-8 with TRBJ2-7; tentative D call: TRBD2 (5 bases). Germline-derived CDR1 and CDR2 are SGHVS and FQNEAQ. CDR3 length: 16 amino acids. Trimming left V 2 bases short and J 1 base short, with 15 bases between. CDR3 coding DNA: TGTGCCAGCAGCTTACTCTACGGGAAGGAGTCCTACGAGCAGTACTTC. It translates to CASSLLYGKESYEQYF.

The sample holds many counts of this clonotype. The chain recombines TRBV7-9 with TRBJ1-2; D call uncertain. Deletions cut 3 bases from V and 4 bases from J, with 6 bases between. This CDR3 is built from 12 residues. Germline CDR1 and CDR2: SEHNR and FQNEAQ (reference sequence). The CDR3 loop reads CASSFESYGYTF. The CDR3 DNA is TGTGCCAGCAGCTTTGAAAGCTATGGCTACACCTTC.

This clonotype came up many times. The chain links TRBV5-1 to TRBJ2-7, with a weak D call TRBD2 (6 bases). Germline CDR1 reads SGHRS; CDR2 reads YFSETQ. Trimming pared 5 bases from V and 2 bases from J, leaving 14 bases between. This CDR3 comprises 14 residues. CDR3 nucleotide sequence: TGCGCCAGCAGTGAGGCTAGCGCGACCTACGAGCAGTACTTC. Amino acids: CASSEASATYEQYF.

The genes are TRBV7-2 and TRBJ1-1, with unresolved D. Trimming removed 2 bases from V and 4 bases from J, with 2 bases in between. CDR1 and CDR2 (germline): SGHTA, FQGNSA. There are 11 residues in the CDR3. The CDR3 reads CASSLSTEAFF. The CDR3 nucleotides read TGTGCCAGCAGCTTAAGCACTGAAGCTTTCTTT.

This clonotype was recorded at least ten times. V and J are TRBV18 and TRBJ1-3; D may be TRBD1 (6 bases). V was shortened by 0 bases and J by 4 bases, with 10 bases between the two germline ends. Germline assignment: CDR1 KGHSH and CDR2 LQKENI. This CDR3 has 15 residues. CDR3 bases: TGTGCCAGCTCACCACCGCCAGGGGAAGGAAACACCATATATTTT. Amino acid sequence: CASSPPPGEGNTIYF. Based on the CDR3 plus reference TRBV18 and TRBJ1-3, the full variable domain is NAGVMQNPRHLVRRRGQEARLRCSPMKGHSHVYWYRQLPEEGLKFMVYLQKENIIDESGMPKERFSAEFPKEGPSILRIQQVVRGDSAAYFCASSPPPGEGNTIYFGEGSWLTVV.

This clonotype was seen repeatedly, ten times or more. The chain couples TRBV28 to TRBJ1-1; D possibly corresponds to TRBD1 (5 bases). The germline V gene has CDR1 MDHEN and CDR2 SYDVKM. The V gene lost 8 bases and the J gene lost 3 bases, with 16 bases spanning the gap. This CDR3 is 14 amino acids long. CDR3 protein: CASLGANMDTEAFF. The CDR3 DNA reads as TGTGCCAGCTTAGGGGCTAACATGGACACTGAAGCTTTCTTT.

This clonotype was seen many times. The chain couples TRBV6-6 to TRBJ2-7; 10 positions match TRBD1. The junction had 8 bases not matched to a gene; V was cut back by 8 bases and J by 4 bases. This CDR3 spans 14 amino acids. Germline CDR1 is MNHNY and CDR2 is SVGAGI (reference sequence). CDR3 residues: CASRRQGQGYEQYF. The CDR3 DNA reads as TGTGCCAGCCGCCGCCAGGGACAGGGGTACGAGCAGTACTTC.

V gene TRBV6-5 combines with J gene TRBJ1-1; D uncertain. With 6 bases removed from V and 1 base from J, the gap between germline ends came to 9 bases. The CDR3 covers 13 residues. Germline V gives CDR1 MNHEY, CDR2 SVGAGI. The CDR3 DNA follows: TGTGCCAGCAGGCTCCAGAGGAACACTGAAGCTTTCTTT. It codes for CASRLQRNTEAFF.

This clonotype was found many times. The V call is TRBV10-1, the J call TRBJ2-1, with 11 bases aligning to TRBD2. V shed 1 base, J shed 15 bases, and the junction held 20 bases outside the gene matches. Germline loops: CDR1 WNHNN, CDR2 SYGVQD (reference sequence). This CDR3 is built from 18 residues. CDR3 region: CASSELWGLAGGYNSRFF. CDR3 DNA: TGCGCCAGCAGTGAGTTGTGGGGGCTAGCGGGAGGCTACAATTCCCGGTTCTTC.

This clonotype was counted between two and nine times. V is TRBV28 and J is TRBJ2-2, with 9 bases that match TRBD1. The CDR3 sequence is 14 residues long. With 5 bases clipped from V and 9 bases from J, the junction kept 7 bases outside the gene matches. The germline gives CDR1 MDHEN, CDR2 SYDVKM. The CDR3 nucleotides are TGTGCCAGCAGTACCACAGGGGGCAACCGGGAGCTGTTTTTT. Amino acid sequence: CASSTTGGNRELFF.

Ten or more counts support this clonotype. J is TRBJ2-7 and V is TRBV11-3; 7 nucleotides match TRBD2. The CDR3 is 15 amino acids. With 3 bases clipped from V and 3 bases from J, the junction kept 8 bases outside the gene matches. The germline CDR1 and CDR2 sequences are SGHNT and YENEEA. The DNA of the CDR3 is TGTGCCAGCAGCTTTCTCGCGGGGGAAAACTACGAGCAGTACTTC. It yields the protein CASSFLAGENYEQYF.

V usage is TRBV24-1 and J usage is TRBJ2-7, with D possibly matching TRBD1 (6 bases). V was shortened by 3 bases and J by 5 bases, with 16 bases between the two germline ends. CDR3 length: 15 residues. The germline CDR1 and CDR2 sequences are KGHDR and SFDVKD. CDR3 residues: CATSDPGTPGNEQYF. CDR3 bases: TGTGCCACCAGTGATCCCGGGACACCGGGCAACGAGCAGTACTTC.

The CDR3 protein is CSAPSERGRTDTQYF. As DNA, the CDR3 is TGCAGTGCTCCTTCCGAGCGGGGCCGCACAGATACGCAGTATTTT. This chain connects TRBV20-1 to TRBJ2-3, with 7 bases that match TRBD2. Germline V gives CDR1 DFQATT, CDR2 SNEGSKA (reference sequence). The CDR3 has 15 amino acids. With V trimmed by 5 bases and J by 1 base, 9 bases remained unmatched.

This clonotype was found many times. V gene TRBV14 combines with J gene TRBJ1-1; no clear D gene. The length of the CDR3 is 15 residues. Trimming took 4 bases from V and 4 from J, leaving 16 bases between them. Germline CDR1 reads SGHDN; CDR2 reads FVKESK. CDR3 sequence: CASSPRPGSGTEAFF. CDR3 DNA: TGTGCCAGCAGCCCCCGGCCGGGATCGGGCACTGAAGCTTTCTTT. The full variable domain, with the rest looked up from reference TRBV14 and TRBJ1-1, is EAGVTQFPSHSVIEKGQTVTLRCDPISGHDNLYWYRRVMGKEIKFLLHFVKESKQDESGMPNNRFLAERTGGTYSTLKVQPAELEDSGVYFCASSPRPGSGTEAFFGQGTRLTVV.

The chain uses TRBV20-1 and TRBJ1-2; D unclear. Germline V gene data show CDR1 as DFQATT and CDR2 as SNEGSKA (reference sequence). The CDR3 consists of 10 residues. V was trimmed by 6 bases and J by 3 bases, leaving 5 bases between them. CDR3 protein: CSAVDYGYTF. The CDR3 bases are TGCAGTGCGGTGGACTATGGCTACACCTTC.

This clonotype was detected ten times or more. The CDR3 DNA is TGTGCCAGCAGCTTAGCGGGATACGAGCAGTACTTC. Amino acid sequence: CASSLAGYEQYF. The chain links TRBV28 to TRBJ2-7; 8 nucleotides align to TRBD2. The CDR3 is 12 amino acids. V shed 6 bases, J shed 4 bases, and the junction held 2 bases outside the gene matches. CDR1 and CDR2 from the germline V gene are MDHEN and SYDVKM.

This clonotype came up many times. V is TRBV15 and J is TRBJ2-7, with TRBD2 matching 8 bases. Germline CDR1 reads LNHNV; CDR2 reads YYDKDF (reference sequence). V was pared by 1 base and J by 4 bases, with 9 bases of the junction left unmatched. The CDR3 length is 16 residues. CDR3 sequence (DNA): TGTGCCACCAGCAGAGCCATAACTAGCGGCCAATACGAGCAGTACTTC. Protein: CATSRAITSGQYEQYF.

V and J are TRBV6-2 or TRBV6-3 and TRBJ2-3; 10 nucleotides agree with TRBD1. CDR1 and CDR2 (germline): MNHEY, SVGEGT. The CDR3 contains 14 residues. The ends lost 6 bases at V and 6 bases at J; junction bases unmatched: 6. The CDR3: CASSTGTGADTQYF. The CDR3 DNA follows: TGTGCCAGCAGCACCGGGACAGGGGCCGATACGCAGTATTTT.